The 7 T cell receptor beta chains presented below share a single source sample, sequenced in a study of blood T cell repertoires in COVID-19. Profiled with immunoSEQ multiplex PCR; TCRdb holds only in-frame clones, not every one. The sample lists 90,000 to 140,000 clones; 80% to 90% were seen once. Sequences were obtained from peripheral blood. The receptors were sampled from a woman between 70 and 85 years old with acute or convalescent COVID-19.

The chain joins TRBV5-1 to TRBJ2-7, with TRBD1 identical over 7 bases. From germline, CDR1 is SGHRS and CDR2 YFSETQ. V trimming: 4 bases; J trimming: 2 bases; junction bases outside the gene matches: 6. CDR3 length: 14 residues. The CDR3 DNA reads as TGCGCCAGCAGCCTCTTGACAGGGCCCTACGAGCAGTACTTC. It specifies CASSLLTGPYEQYF.

The J gene is TRBJ2-7, the V gene TRBV5-6; a possible D gene is TRBD1 (6 bases). This CDR3 region has 15 residues. With 4 bases removed from V and 3 bases from J, the gap between germline ends came to 17 bases. Germline lookup yields CDR1 SGHDT and CDR2 YYEEEE. The CDR3 here is CASSRGGRPYYEQYF. Written as DNA, the CDR3 is TGTGCCAGCAGCCGAGGGGGAAGACCTTACTACGAGCAGTACTTC.

This clone was counted ten times or more. V and J are TRBV6-2 or TRBV6-3 and TRBJ2-1, with TRBD1 matching 10 bases. CDR1 is MNHEY, CDR2 SVGEGT, per germline. This CDR3 comprises 15 residues. J gave up 4 bases and V 5 bases, and 5 bases lay outside the gene matches. DNA for the CDR3: TGTGCCAGCAGTCCCGGGACAGGGGAATACAATGAGCAGTTCTTC. Its protein product is CASSPGTGEYNEQFF.

The V gene is TRBV5-4, the J gene TRBJ1-1; TRBD1 agrees at 8 bases. V trimming: 2 bases; J trimming: 6 bases; junction bases outside the gene matches: 3. The CDR3 runs to 13 residues. CDR1 is SGHNT and CDR2 is YYREEE in the germline V gene (reference sequence). CDR3 loop: CASSFQGAPEAFF. Here the CDR3 DNA reads TGTGCCAGCAGCTTTCAGGGGGCCCCTGAAGCTTTCTTT.

The chain uses TRBV6-5 and TRBJ2-3, with D possibly being TRBD1 (6 bases). With 6 bases removed from V and 6 bases from J, the gap between germline ends came to 13 bases. Germline V gene lookup returns CDR1 MNHEY and CDR2 SVGAGI. There are 13 residues in the CDR3. In nucleotides, the CDR3 is TGTGCCAGCAGAGGACAGCTCCGGGATACGCAGTATTTT. Its translation: CASRGQLRDTQYF.

V usage is TRBV10-3 and J usage is TRBJ2-5, with TRBD2 identical over 7 bases. J was trimmed by 5 bases and V by 6 bases; bases with no gene match: 9. Germline-derived CDR1 and CDR2 are ENHRY and SYGVKD. The length of the CDR3 is 14 residues. The CDR3 reads CAIRPQAGLETQYF. The CDR3 DNA reads as TGTGCCATCAGACCACAAGCGGGGTTGGAGACCCAGTACTTC.

This clone appeared a single time. The V and J genes are TRBV7-9 and TRBJ2-1; 9 nucleotides agree with TRBD2. V trimming: 3 bases; J trimming: 6 bases; junction bases outside the gene matches: 6. This CDR3 is 15 amino acids long. Germline values: CDR1 SEHNR, CDR2 FQNEAQ (reference sequence). The CDR3 DNA is TGTGCCAGCAGCTTTGGTAGCGGGAGAAGCAATGAGCAGTTCTTC. Residues: CASSFGSGRSNEQFF.